This T cell receptor beta chain is from a study of blood T cell repertoires in COVID-19. As for the study in general: The United States, Italy and Spain were the sources of the acute and convalescent COVID-19 samples.

Some clones are missing from TCRdb's copy, which holds only in-frame ones; the method was immunoSEQ multiplex PCR. The sample carries over 300,000 clones, 90% recorded once. Germline CDR1 SNHLY, CDR2 FYNNEI. The CDR3 contains 13 residues. V was clipped by 7 bases and J by 9 bases, with 16 bases between them. This receptor was identified in a man aged 18 to 29 with active or convalescent COVID-19. The sequencing sample was made of peripheral blood. The V gene is TRBV2, the J gene TRBJ1-5; no clear D gene. The CDR3 nucleotides are TGTGCCAGCATGACAAATCAACTGGGGCCCCAGCATTTT. It encodes CASMTNQLGPQHF.